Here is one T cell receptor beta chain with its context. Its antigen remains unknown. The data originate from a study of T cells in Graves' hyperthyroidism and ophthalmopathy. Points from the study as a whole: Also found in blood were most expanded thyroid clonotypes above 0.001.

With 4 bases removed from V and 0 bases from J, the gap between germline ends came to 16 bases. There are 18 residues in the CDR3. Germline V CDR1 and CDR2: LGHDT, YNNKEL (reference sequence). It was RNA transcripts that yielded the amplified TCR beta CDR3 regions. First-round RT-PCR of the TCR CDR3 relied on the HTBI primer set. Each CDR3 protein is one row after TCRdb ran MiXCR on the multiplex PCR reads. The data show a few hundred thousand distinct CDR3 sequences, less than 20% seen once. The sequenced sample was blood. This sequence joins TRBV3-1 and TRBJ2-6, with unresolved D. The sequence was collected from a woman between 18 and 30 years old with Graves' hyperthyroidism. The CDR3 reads CASSPLRQSSSGANVLTF. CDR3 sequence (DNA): TGTGCCAGCAGCCCTTTGAGGCAGAGTTCCTCTGGGGCCAACGTCCTGACTTTC.